This T cell receptor beta chain was identified during a study of patients and donors after allogeneic stem cell transplantation. Germline CDR1 and CDR2: SGHTA and FQGTGA. Trimming removed 2 bases from V and 4 bases from J; junction bases left unmatched: 19. The CDR3 sequence is 21 residues long. TCRdb ran MiXCR on the RT-PCR reads and lists one entry per CDR3 protein. The sample yields approximately 140,000 distinct CDR3 sequences, approximately 40% seen once. Material for sequencing was blood, either unsorted or a sorted T cell fraction (not recorded which). The sequence derives from a human donor who was either an allogeneic HSCT recipient or a stem cell or donor lymphocyte infusion donor (not recorded which). It is not recorded whose cells these are; they may come from a transplant donor. V usage is TRBV7-3 and J usage is TRBJ2-6, with TRBD1 matching 8 bases. CDR3 residues: CASSLWVVGAGGAFGANVLTF. CDR3 bases: TGTGCCAGCAGCTTATGGGTAGTCGGAGCAGGGGGCGCGTTCGGGGCCAACGTCCTGACTTTC.